Described below is a single T cell receptor (beta chain) sequence and its context. The authors' processing: Amplification of reference gene primers provided the estimated nucleated cell counts. Produced via immunoSEQ multiplex PCR; TCRdb's table is partial and in-frame only. V and J calls and clone size come straight from that table; D and trimming were deduced from the DNA. This sample has some 150,000 clones; around 84% occur once, and the top ten carry approximately 13%. This sample was taken from a study of blood T cell repertoires in COVID-19. Study in general: Some COVID-19 samples were acute and others convalescent; all came from the United States, Italy and Spain. From T cells, B-cell-depleted T cells, or PBMCs came the material, which was cDNA or gDNA.

The clonotype was recovered from a man aged 60 to 75 with active or convalescent COVID-19. The sample consisted of peripheral blood.

CDR3 DNA: TGTGCCAGCAGCCCGGGACTAGCGGGGAACAATGAGCAGTTCTTC. This translates into CASSPGLAGNNEQFF. The chain uses TRBV13 and TRBJ2-1; 13 nucleotides agree with TRBD2. This CDR3 has 15 residues. Germline V lookup: CDR1 PRHDT, CDR2 FYEKMQ (reference sequence). Germline trimming cut 5 bases from V and 5 bases from J; bases unmatched to any gene: 3. The complete variable domain, with remaining parts taken from reference TRBV13 and TRBJ2-1, reads AAGVIQSPRHLIKEKRETATLKCYPIPRHDTVYWYQQGPGQDPQFLISFYEKMQSDKGSIPDRFSAQQFSDYHSELNMSSLELGDSALYFCASSPGLAGNNEQFFGPGTRLTVL.